The 12 T cell receptor beta chains reported below all come from one sample, sequenced in a study of glioma-infiltrating T cells after dendritic cell vaccination. Using immunoSEQ multiplex PCR, the repertoire was profiled, and TCRdb retains in-frame clones only, with some absent. Of 80,000 to 100,000 clones detected, more than 70% appear once; the ten largest clones hold approximately 5.4%. Regarding time point: after dendritic cell vaccination, including at tumor progression/relapse. This specimen was blood, taken after dendritic cell vaccination. All receptors derive from a human donor with glioblastoma.

V is TRBV28 and J is TRBJ2-1, with 7 bases identical to TRBD1. The CDR3 runs to 15 residues. From germline, CDR1 is MDHEN and CDR2 SYDVKM. The J segment lost 2 bases and the V segment lost 5 bases, leaving 6 bases of the junction unmatched. The CDR3 reads CASSPPGQTYNEQFF. The CDR3 DNA reads TGTGCCAGCAGTCCCCCGGGACAGACCTACAATGAGCAGTTCTTC.

The V gene is TRBV18, the J gene TRBJ1-5; TRBD1 aligns across 7 bases. In germline, CDR1 is KGHSH, CDR2 LQKENI. With V trimmed by 6 bases and J by 6 bases, 11 bases remained unmatched. The CDR3 length is 15 residues. CDR3 nucleotide sequence: TGTGCCAGCTCCCCAACAGGGGCCCCGGGTCAGCCCCAGCATTTT. Translated, it gives CASSPTGAPGQPQHF. The complete variable domain, with remaining parts taken from reference TRBV18 and TRBJ1-5, reads NAGVMQNPRHLVRRRGQEARLRCSPMKGHSHVYWYRQLPEEGLKFMVYLQKENIIDESGMPKERFSAEFPKEGPSILRIQQVVRGDSAAYFCASSPTGAPGQPQHFGDGTRLSIL.

To note about this clone: A junction end diverges from the germline sequence, so it may reflect a read error. This chain joins TRBV27 and TRBJ1-5; 9 nucleotides align to TRBD1. The CDR3 has 15 amino acids. Germline CDR1 and CDR2: MNHEY and SMNVEV (reference sequence). CDR3 coding DNA: TGTGCCAGCGGCCCTTTGGGACAGGGATATCATCCCCAGCATTTT. Residues: CASGPLGQGYHPQHF.

The rearrangement links TRBV28 to TRBJ2-7; D may be TRBD2 (6 bases). This CDR3 is 14 amino acids long. The germline V and J ends were trimmed by 7 bases and 0 bases, with 13 bases remaining between them. The germline CDR1 and CDR2 sequences are MDHEN and SYDVKM. The CDR3 DNA follows: TGTGCCAGCACCCTACCCGGGAGCTCCTACGAGCAGTACTTC. This gives the protein CASTLPGSSYEQYF.

A few counts support this clone. The rearrangement links TRBV5-1 to TRBJ2-2, with 10 bases aligning to TRBD2. V dropped 0 bases and J dropped 5; count of bases not matched to a gene: 7. Germline lookup yields CDR1 SGHRS and CDR2 YFSETQ. The CDR3 loop spans 17 amino acids. The CDR3 protein is CASSLGSSGRGTGELFF. Here the CDR3 DNA reads TGCGCCAGCAGCTTGGGCTCTAGCGGGAGAGGGACCGGGGAGCTGTTTTTT.

The chain combines TRBV7-9 with TRBJ2-5; TRBD1 matches at 7 bases. Looked up from germline, CDR1 is SEHNR and CDR2 is FQNEAQ (reference sequence). V shed 1 base, J shed 0 bases, and the junction held 5 bases outside the gene matches. The length of the CDR3 is 16 residues. In nucleotides, the CDR3 is TGTGCCAGCAGCTTAGACGGGACAGTTTACCAAGAGACCCAGTACTTC. It specifies CASSLDGTVYQETQYF.

This clone has just a few counts. The V call is TRBV30, the J call TRBJ1-5; D might be TRBD1 (6 bases). CDR3 size: 17 residues. Germline V gene lookup returns CDR1 GTSNPN and CDR2 SVGIG (reference sequence). Trimming removed 0 bases at V and 0 bases at J, with 15 bases between. CDR3 sequence (DNA): TGTGCCTGGAGTGTAGCCCATACAGGGAATAGCAATCAGCCCCAGCATTTT. It encodes CAWSVAHTGNSNQPQHF.

A note on this clone: One end of the junction fails to match germline, which may point to a read error. The rearrangement joins TRBV7-9 to TRBJ2-1; 8 nucleotides agree with TRBD1. CDR1 and CDR2 (germline): SEHNR, FQNEAQ (reference sequence). CDR3 length equals 17 residues. The CDR3 region is CASSLVTGGSRYNEQFF. The CDR3 DNA reads as TGTGCCAGCAGTTTAGTTACAGGGGGGTCCCGTTACAATGAGCAGTTCTTC.

The J gene is TRBJ2-1, the V gene TRBV30; TRBD1 matches 10 bases. CDR1 GTSNPN and CDR2 SVGIG come from the germline V gene (reference sequence). V shed 2 bases, J shed 7 bases, and the junction held 17 bases outside the gene matches. The CDR3 spans 18 residues. The CDR3 region is CAWSPKSSGQGYLNEQFF. CDR3 bases: TGTGCCTGGAGTCCGAAATCCTCGGGACAGGGGTACCTTAATGAGCAGTTCTTC.

The chain recombines TRBV9 with TRBJ1-2; 8 nucleotides align to TRBD1. The CDR3 has 13 residues. Germline V gives CDR1 SGDLS, CDR2 YYNGEE. V lost 3 bases and J lost 4; bases outside the gene matches: 2. This CDR3 reads CASSGDRGYGYTF. CDR3 sequence (DNA): TGTGCCAGCAGCGGAGACAGGGGCTATGGCTACACCTTC.

The chain has TRBV27 and TRBJ1-1; D might be TRBD1 (6 bases). Germline V gene lookup returns CDR1 MNHEY and CDR2 SMNVEV (reference sequence). Trimming removed 3 bases at V and 3 bases at J, with 14 bases between. This CDR3 has 15 amino acids. The CDR3 loop reads CASSFTGRQDTEAFF. Here the CDR3 DNA reads TGTGCCAGCAGTTTTACAGGGAGACAGGACACTGAAGCTTTCTTT.

This chain joins TRBV6-6 and TRBJ2-7; TRBD1 matches at 7 bases. This CDR3 spans 16 amino acids. V shed 0 bases and J 3 bases; nucleotides not matched to a gene: 8. CDR1 MNHNY and CDR2 SVGAGI come from the germline V gene (reference sequence). DNA for the CDR3: TGTGCCAGCAGTTACTCAGACAGGGCTTGGGACTACGAGCAGTACTTC. Its protein is CASSYSDRAWDYEQYF.